One T cell receptor beta chain is described in this entry. These data originate in a study of blood T cell repertoires in COVID-19. V shed 5 bases, J shed 2 bases, and the junction held 2 bases outside the gene matches. Germline CDR1 is SGHTA and CDR2 is FQGNSA. The CDR3 runs to 14 residues. The protocol was immunoSEQ multiplex PCR, while the TCRdb copy is restricted to in-frame clones and leaves out a portion. The table lists about 43,000 clones, about 85% of them singletons. The TCR sequence derives from a woman of 80 years or more with active COVID-19. Sequenced sample: peripheral blood. V is TRBV7-2 and J is TRBJ2-5; 10 bases match TRBD2. CDR3: CASSPGLAQETQYF. CDR3 DNA: TGTGCCAGCAGCCCGGGACTAGCGCAAGAGACCCAGTACTTC.